The 30 T cell receptor beta chains below come from one sample, sequenced in a study of T cell repertoires in cytomegalovirus infection. TCRdb fed the reads into MiXCR, producing one record per CDR3 protein. This table has some 440,000 distinct CDR3 sequences, roughly a third appearing once. Sample: PBMCs. The receptors derive from a human donor in good health (CMV status not recorded). Some clones in this sample may be carry-over from other donors' samples.

In DNA form, the CDR3 reads TGTGCCAGCAGCCAAGAAAATGGCGGGGGGGGACACACAGATACGCAGTATTTT. This sequence encodes CASSQENGGGGHTDTQYF. This chain joins TRBV4-2 and TRBJ2-3; 9 bases agree with TRBD2. The germline V gene has CDR1 LGHNA and CDR2 YNFKEQ. V was clipped by 0 bases and J by 2 bases; unmatched bases: 9. CDR3 length: 18 residues.

In this sample, this clonotype turned up a few times. A much larger clonotype is one base distant, so this may be a read error. This rearrangement joins TRBV13 to TRBJ1-3, with D unresolved. Per germline, CDR1 PRHDT and CDR2 FYEKMQ (reference sequence). This CDR3 comprises 13 residues. The germline V and J ends were trimmed by 5 bases and 0 bases, with 5 bases remaining between them. The CDR3: CASSPDSGNTIYF. Written as DNA, the CDR3 is TGTGCCAGCAGCCCGGACTCTGGAAACACCATATATTTT.

To note about this clonotype: At one end the junction does not follow the germline gene, possibly because of a read error. This chain uses TRBV4-1 with TRBJ2-7; 8 bases align to TRBD2. CDR1 is MGHRA, CDR2 YSYEKL, per germline. There are 16 residues in the CDR3. The CDR3 is CASSQGGAGGRYEQYF. In DNA form, the CDR3 reads TGTGCCAGCAGCCAAGGGGGGGCGGGGGGACGATACGAGCAGTACTTC.

The chain joins TRBV18 to TRBJ2-6; D call uncertain. The CDR3 is 16 residues long. V was clipped by 6 bases and J by 4 bases, with 16 bases between them. The V gene's germline CDR1 is KGHSH and CDR2 LQKENI. The CDR3: CASSPPRVMGANVLTF. CDR3 DNA sequence: TGTGCCAGCTCGCCCCCACGGGTTATGGGGGCCAACGTCCTGACTTTC.

The chain couples TRBV20-1 to TRBJ1-1, with 7 bases lining up with TRBD1. CDR3 size: 14 residues. Losses at the gene ends were 6 bases for V and 3 bases for J; bases not matched to a gene: 10. Germline lookup yields CDR1 DFQATT and CDR2 SNEGSKA (reference sequence). The CDR3 here is CSAYIGGAYTEAFF. CDR3 nucleotide sequence: TGCAGTGCCTACATAGGGGGCGCATACACTGAAGCTTTCTTT.

This clonotype was counted many times. The genes are TRBV6-1 and TRBJ2-6; 10 nucleotides align to TRBD1. Looked up from germline, CDR1 is MNHNS and CDR2 is SASEGT. With 5 bases clipped from V and 0 bases from J, the junction kept 10 bases outside the gene matches. This CDR3 has 19 amino acids. The DNA for the CDR3 is TGTGCCAGCAGTTCTATTACACGGACAGGGGGCTCTGGGGCCAACGTCCTGACTTTC. Residues: CASSSITRTGGSGANVLTF.

CDR3 region: CASSSRGQASGANVLTF. The CDR3 DNA sequence: TGTGCCAGCAGCTCACGAGGACAGGCCTCTGGGGCCAACGTCCTGACTTTC. The chain has TRBV7-2 and TRBJ2-6, with 7 bases that match TRBD1. The J segment lost 0 bases and the V segment lost 4 bases, leaving 6 bases of the junction unmatched. Germline lookup yields CDR1 SGHTA and CDR2 FQGNSA. This CDR3 is 17 amino acids long.

At least ten counts were recorded for this clonotype. This chain joins TRBV12-3 or TRBV12-4 and TRBJ2-7; a possible D gene is TRBD2 (6 bases). V lost 6 bases and J lost 2, with 17 bases in between. This CDR3 is built from 15 residues. The CDR3 region is CASSLGGTATYEQYF. CDR3 nucleotides: TGTGCCAGCAGCCTTGGGGGGACGGCTACCTACGAGCAGTACTTC.

As concerns this clonotype: Just one base apart from a much larger clone, this may be a read error. This sequence joins TRBV25-1 and TRBJ1-1; D unclear. Looked up from germline, CDR1 is MGHDK and CDR2 is SYGVNS. V lost 5 bases, J lost 4 bases, and 20 bases lay in between. The CDR3 extends over 16 amino acids. The chain's CDR3 is CASSCISILESTEAFF. The CDR3 DNA is TGTGCCAGCAGTTGTATCAGTATTCTGGAGAGCACTGAAGCTTTCTTT.

This clonotype was counted ten times or more. V gene TRBV12-3 or TRBV12-4 combines with J gene TRBJ2-6, with D tentatively TRBD1 or TRBD2 (7 bases each). The V gene lost 6 bases and the J gene lost 0 bases, with 15 bases spanning the gap. This CDR3 has 17 amino acids. The CDR3 region has the DNA TGTGCCAGCAGGGGAGGGGGCGTCCTCTCTGGGGCCAACGTCCTGACTTTC. This encodes CASRGGGVLSGANVLTF.

This clonotype was counted only a few times. The chain couples TRBV20-1 to TRBJ1-3, with no clear D. Germline values: CDR1 DFQATT, CDR2 SNEGSKA (reference sequence). This CDR3 spans 15 amino acids. V lost 5 bases and J 1 base, leaving 15 bases between the germline ends. As DNA, the CDR3 is TGCAGTGCTCTGCCCACGGCTGGGTCTGGAAACACCATATATTTT. It codes for CSALPTAGSGNTIYF.

The V and J genes are TRBV20-1 and TRBJ1-4; D is perhaps TRBD1 (6 bases). CDR3 length equals 15 residues. V lost 1 base and J lost 3, with 12 bases in between. CDR1 DFQATT and CDR2 SNEGSKA come from the germline V gene (reference sequence). Here the CDR3 DNA reads TGCAGTGCTAGAGCCGGTCAGGGGTCTAATGAAAAACTGTTTTTT. Translation: CSARAGQGSNEKLFF.

This clonotype has ten or more counts. This rearrangement joins TRBV7-9 to TRBJ1-1, with D unresolved. The V end was cut by 10 bases, the J end by 3 bases, with 12 bases between. CDR1 SEHNR and CDR2 FQNEAQ come from the germline V gene (reference sequence). The CDR3 is made up of 12 amino acids. CDR3 DNA: TGTGCCACCTCACGCATAGACACTGAAGCTTTCTTT. As protein: CATSRIDTEAFF.

This clonotype came up many times. The chain joins TRBV6-5 to TRBJ1-6, with D possibly matching TRBD1 (5 bases). From germline, CDR1 is MNHEY and CDR2 SVGAGI. This CDR3 contains 16 residues. Trimming took 2 bases from V and 4 from J, leaving 12 bases between them. The CDR3 region has the DNA TGTGCCAGCAGTTACACCTGGACATCGTATAATTCACCCCTCCACTTT. It translates to CASSYTWTSYNSPLHF.

The V call is TRBV19, the J call TRBJ2-2; D gene uncertain. V was cut by 9 bases and J by 1 base, with 12 bases left in between. Germline CDR1 LNHDA, CDR2 SQIVND (reference sequence). This CDR3 spans 14 amino acids. Written as DNA, the CDR3 is TGTGCCAGCCAGTTGGGGTTGAACACCGGGGAGCTGTTTTTT. Residues: CASQLGLNTGELFF.

This clonotype was detected ten times or more. This sequence joins TRBV7-2 and TRBJ1-4, with D uncertain. Germline-derived CDR1 and CDR2 are SGHTA and FQGNSA. Between the trimmed V and J ends, which lost 5 bases and 4 bases, there was a span of 14 bases. The CDR3 contains 15 residues. The CDR3 sequence: CASSPGGSHNEKLFF. DNA for the CDR3: TGTGCCAGCAGCCCCGGCGGCAGTCATAATGAAAAACTGTTTTTT.

DNA for the CDR3: TGCGCCAGCAGCCATCTCGAGGACAGGGATGGTTCACCCCTCCACTTT. It encodes CASSHLEDRDGSPLHF. This chain connects TRBV4-3 to TRBJ1-6, with 8 bases matching TRBD1. The CDR3 runs 16 residues. The germline CDR1 and CDR2 sequences are LGHNA and YSLEER. V gave up 3 bases and J gave up 9 bases; unmatched junction bases: 10.

This chain uses TRBV11-2 with TRBJ2-1; 7 positions match TRBD1. Germline V gene sequence: CDR1 SGHAT, CDR2 FQNNGV. Germline trimming cut 5 bases from V and 7 bases from J; bases unmatched to any gene: 2. This CDR3 is 12 amino acids long. The CDR3 DNA is TGTGCCAGCAGCATGACAGGGAATGAGCAGTTCTTC. It translates to CASSMTGNEQFF.

The V gene is TRBV4-1, the J gene TRBJ2-1; TRBD2 agrees at 11 bases. The J segment lost 8 bases and the V segment lost 1 base, leaving 4 bases of the junction unmatched. This CDR3 is 15 amino acids long. Germline V lookup: CDR1 MGHRA, CDR2 YSYEKL. CDR3 region: CASSQVSGGGYEQFF. Here the CDR3 DNA reads TGCGCCAGCAGCCAAGTTAGCGGGGGGGGGTATGAGCAGTTCTTC.

The V call is TRBV20-1, the J call TRBJ1-6, with D unresolved. Trimming cost V 3 bases and J 1 base, with 16 bases left between them. The germline V gene encodes CDR1 DFQATT and CDR2 SNEGSKA (reference sequence). There are 17 residues in the CDR3. CDR3 nucleotide sequence: TGCAGTGCTAGGGGCCCAACACCACTATCCTATAATTCACCCCTCCACTTT. Protein product: CSARGPTPLSYNSPLHF.

Details on this clonotype: A much larger clone lies a single base off, so this may be a read error. CDR3 in DNA: TGTGCCAGCAGTGAAGCGGTAGGGACGAATCAGCCCCAGCCTTTT. It encodes CASSEAVGTNQPQPF. The chain links TRBV6-1 to TRBJ1-5; a weak D match, TRBD1 (5 bases). The germline V gene has CDR1 MNHNS and CDR2 SASEGT. The CDR3 consists of 15 residues.

This rearrangement joins TRBV4-1 to TRBJ2-2, with D uncertain. The CDR3 is 15 amino acids. V shed 0 bases and J shed 0 bases, with 5 bases lying between them. CDR1 is MGHRA and CDR2 is YSYEKL in the germline V gene. CDR3 protein: CASSQEVANTGELFF. The CDR3 bases are TGCGCCAGCAGCCAAGAAGTCGCGAACACCGGGGAGCTGTTTTTT.

Details on this clonotype: One end of the junction varies from germline; a read error may be responsible. The chain links TRBV15 to TRBJ1-5; a weak D match, TRBD1 (5 bases). CDR3 size: 16 residues. Germline CDR1 is LNHNV and CDR2 is YYDKDF (reference sequence). The CDR3 region is CANSRDGDWRNQPQHF. The CDR3 DNA is TGTGCCAACAGCAGAGACGGGGACTGGAGAAATCAGCCCCAGCATTTT.

The chain links TRBV7-2 to TRBJ2-1; TRBD1 aligns across 7 bases. The CDR3 length is 14 residues. Per the germline V gene, CDR1 is SGHTA and CDR2 is FQGNSA. The J segment lost 4 bases and the V segment lost 5 bases, leaving 5 bases of the junction unmatched. CDR3 DNA sequence: TGTGCCAGCAGCGCCAAGGGACAGTACAATGAGCAGTTCTTC. This encodes CASSAKGQYNEQFF.

As for this clonotype: The missing conserved phenylalanine or tryptophan at the end of this CDR3 makes a read error likely. This CDR3 is CASSKTSGGETQYL. The CDR3, as DNA: TGTGCCAGCAGCAAAACTAGCGGCGGAGAGACCCAGTACTTA. The chain uses TRBV7-6 and TRBJ2-5, with TRBD2 matching 8 bases. The germline gives CDR1 SGHVS, CDR2 FNYEAQ. CDR3 size: 14 residues. V lost 5 bases and J lost 4; bases outside the gene matches: 6.

In this sample, this clonotype turned up a few times. The rearrangement uses TRBV11-2 and TRBJ2-7; D is perhaps TRBD1 or TRBD2 (8 bases each). The germline V gene has CDR1 SGHAT and CDR2 FQNNGV. V lost 5 bases, J lost 3 bases, and 32 bases lay in between. The CDR3 covers 20 residues. The CDR3 nucleotides read TGTGCCAGCAGCCCGCGGGGGGCCGAGACAGGGGAAATTGGTGTCTACGAGCAGTACTTC. Translating gives CASSPRGAETGEIGVYEQYF.

The J gene is TRBJ2-7, the V gene TRBV27; D is ambiguous. This CDR3 is built from 13 residues. V gave up 6 bases and J gave up 6 bases, with 15 bases separating them. CDR1 and CDR2 (germline): MNHEY, SMNVEV (reference sequence). This CDR3 reads CASRQIDGAEQYF. Here the CDR3 DNA reads TGTGCCAGCAGACAAATCGACGGTGCCGAGCAGTACTTC.

On this clonotype itself: This may stem from a read error, because a much larger clone lies one nucleotide away. No conserved phenylalanine or tryptophan ends this CDR3, so it is likely a read error. The chain uses TRBV7-2 and TRBJ2-1; 13 positions match TRBD2. The germline gives CDR1 SGHTA, CDR2 FQGNSA. With V trimmed by 6 bases and J by 2 bases, 4 bases remained unmatched. CDR3 size: 16 residues. CDR3 coding DNA: TGTGCCAGCAGTTGGACTAGCGGGGGCACCTACAATGAGCAGTTCTTA. This encodes CASSWTSGGTYNEQFL.

This clonotype was counted between two and nine times. V usage is TRBV11-3 and J usage is TRBJ2-7; possibly TRBD1 for D (6 bases). The V gene's germline CDR1 is SGHNT and CDR2 YENEEA. CDR3 size: 14 residues. V lost 4 bases, J lost 6 bases, and 16 bases lay in between. The CDR3 is CASSYGTQGSEQYF. Written as DNA, the CDR3 is TGTGCCAGCAGCTACGGGACACAAGGCTCCGAGCAGTACTTC.

This clonotype showed up just a few times. The chain carries TRBV29-1 and TRBJ2-5, with 8 bases identical to TRBD2. The length of the CDR3 is 16 residues. Germline V gives CDR1 SQVTM, CDR2 ANQGSEA. Germline trimming cut 3 bases from V and 0 bases from J; bases unmatched to any gene: 9. CDR3 coding DNA: TGCAGCGTTGATAACCCTGGCGGGAGGTACCAAGAGACCCAGTACTTC. Its protein product is CSVDNPGGRYQETQYF.